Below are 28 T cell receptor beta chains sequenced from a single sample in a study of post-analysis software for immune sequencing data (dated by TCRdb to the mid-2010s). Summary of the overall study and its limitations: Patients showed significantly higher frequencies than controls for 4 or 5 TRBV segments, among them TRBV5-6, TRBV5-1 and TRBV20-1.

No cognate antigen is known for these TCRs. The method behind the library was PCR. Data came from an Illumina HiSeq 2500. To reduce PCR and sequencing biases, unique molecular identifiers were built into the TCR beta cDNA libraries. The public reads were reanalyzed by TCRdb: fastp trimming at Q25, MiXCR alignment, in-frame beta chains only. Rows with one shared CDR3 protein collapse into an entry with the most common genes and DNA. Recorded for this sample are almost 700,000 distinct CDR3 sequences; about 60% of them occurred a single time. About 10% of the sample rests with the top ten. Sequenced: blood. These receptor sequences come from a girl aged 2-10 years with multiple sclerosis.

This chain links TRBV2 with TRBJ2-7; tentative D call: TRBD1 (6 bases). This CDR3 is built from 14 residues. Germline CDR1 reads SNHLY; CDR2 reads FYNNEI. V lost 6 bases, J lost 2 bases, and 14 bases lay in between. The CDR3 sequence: CASSVRDNPYEQYF. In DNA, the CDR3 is TGTGCCAGCAGCGTCCGGGACAATCCCTACGAGCAGTACTTC.

CDR3 sequence: CASRPTGLYPGNTIYF. The CDR3 DNA reads TGTGCCAGCAGACCCACAGGGTTATATCCTGGAAACACCATATATTTT. This chain uses TRBV27 with TRBJ1-3, with a possible D match to TRBD1 (6 bases). Between the trimmed V and J ends, which lost 6 bases and 2 bases, there was a span of 17 bases. CDR3 size: 16 residues. The germline gives CDR1 MNHEY, CDR2 SMNVEV (reference sequence).

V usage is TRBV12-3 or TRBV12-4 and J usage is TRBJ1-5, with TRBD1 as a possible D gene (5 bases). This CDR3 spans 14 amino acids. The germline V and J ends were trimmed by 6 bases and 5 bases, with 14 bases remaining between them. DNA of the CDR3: TGTGCCAGCAGCCCTGGGACCGCAGATCAGCCCCAGCATTTT. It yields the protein CASSPGTADQPQHF.

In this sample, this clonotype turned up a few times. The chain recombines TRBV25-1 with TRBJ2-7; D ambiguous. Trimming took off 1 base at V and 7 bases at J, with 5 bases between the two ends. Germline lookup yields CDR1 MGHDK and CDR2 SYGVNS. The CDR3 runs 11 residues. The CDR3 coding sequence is TGTGCCAGCAGTGAATTCCGGGAGCAGTACTTC. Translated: CASSEFREQYF.

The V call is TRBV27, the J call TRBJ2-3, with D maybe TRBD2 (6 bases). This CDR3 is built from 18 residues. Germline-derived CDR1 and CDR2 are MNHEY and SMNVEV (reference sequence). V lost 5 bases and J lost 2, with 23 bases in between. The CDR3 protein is CASSPSSLSGLTTDTQYF. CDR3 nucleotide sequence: TGTGCCAGCAGTCCCTCCTCCTTATCTGGACTAACCACAGATACGCAGTATTTT.

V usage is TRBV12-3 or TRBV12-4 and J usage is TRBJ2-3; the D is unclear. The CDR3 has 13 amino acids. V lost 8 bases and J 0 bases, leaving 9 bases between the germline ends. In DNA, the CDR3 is TGTGCCAGCCGTCGGCCCAGCACAGATACGCAGTATTTT. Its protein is CASRRPSTDTQYF.

CDR3 region: CASRSDRSSYNEQFF. The DNA for the CDR3 is TGTGCCAGCAGATCGGACAGGTCCTCCTACAATGAGCAGTTCTTC. The V call is TRBV7-2, the J call TRBJ2-1, with 7 positions matching TRBD1. Germline loops: CDR1 SGHTA, CDR2 FQGNSA. After removal of 6 bases from V and 0 bases from J, the junction contained 5 bases not matched to a gene. This CDR3 spans 15 amino acids.

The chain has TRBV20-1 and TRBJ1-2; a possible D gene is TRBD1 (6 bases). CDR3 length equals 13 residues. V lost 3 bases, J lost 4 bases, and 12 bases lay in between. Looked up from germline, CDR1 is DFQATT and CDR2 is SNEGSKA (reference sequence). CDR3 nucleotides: TGCAGTGCTAGTAGGGGGGAAGGCTATGGCTACACCTTC. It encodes CSASRGEGYGYTF.

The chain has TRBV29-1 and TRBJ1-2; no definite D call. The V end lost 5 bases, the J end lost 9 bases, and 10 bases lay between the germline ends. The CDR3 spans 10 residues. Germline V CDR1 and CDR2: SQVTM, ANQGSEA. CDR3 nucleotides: TGCAGCGTTAGAGTGGGTCGCTACACCTTC. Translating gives CSVRVGRYTF.

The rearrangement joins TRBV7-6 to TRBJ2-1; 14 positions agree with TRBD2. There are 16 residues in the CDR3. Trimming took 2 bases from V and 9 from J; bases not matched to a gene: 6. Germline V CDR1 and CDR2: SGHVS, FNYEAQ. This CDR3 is CASSLSGTSGGGEQFF. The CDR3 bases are TGTGCCAGCAGCTTATCGGGGACTAGCGGGGGAGGTGAGCAGTTCTTC. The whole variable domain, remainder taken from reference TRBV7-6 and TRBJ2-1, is GAGVSQSPRYKVTKRGQDVALRCDPISGHVSLYWYRQALGQGPEFLTYFNYEAQQDKSGLPNDRFSAERPEGSISTLTIQRTEQRDSAMYRCASSLSGTSGGGEQFFGPGTRLTVL.

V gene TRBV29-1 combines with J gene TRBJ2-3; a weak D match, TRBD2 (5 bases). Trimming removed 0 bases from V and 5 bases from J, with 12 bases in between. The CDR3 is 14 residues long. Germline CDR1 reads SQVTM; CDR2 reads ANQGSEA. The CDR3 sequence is CSVEDTGSGDTQYF. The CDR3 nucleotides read TGCAGCGTTGAAGATACGGGGTCCGGAGATACGCAGTATTTT.

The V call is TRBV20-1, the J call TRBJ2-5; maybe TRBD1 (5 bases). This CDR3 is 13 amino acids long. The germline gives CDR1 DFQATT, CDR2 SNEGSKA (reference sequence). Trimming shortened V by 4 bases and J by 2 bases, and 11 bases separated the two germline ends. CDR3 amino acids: CSATKTVQETQYF. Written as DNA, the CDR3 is TGCAGTGCTACCAAGACAGTTCAAGAGACCCAGTACTTC.

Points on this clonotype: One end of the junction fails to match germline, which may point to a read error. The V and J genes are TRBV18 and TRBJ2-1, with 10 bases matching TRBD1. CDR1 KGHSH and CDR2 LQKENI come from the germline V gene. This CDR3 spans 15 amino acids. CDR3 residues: CASSPLRTGGNGQFF. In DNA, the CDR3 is TGTGCCAGCTCACCACTCAGGACAGGGGGGAATGGGCAGTTCTTC.

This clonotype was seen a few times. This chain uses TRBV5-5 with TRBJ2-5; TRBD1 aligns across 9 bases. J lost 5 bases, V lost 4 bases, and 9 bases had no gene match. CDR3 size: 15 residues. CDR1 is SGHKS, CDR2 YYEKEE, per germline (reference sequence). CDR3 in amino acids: CASSLTGGPMETQYF. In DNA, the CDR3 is TGTGCCAGCAGCCTTACAGGGGGCCCAATGGAGACCCAGTACTTC.

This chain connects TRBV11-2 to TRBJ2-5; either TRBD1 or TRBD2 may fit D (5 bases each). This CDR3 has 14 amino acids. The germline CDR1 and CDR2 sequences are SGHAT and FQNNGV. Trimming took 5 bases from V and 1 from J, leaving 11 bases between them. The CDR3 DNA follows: TGTGCCAGCAGCAACCGGGACGGCCAAGAGACCCAGTACTTC. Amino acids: CASSNRDGQETQYF.

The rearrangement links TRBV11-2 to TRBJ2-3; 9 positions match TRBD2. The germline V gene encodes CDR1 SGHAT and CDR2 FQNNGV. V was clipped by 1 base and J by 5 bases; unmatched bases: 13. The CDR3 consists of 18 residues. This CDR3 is CASSLALAASGAGDTQYF. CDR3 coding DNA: TGTGCCAGCAGCTTAGCCCTCGCCGCTAGCGGGGCGGGAGATACGCAGTATTTT.

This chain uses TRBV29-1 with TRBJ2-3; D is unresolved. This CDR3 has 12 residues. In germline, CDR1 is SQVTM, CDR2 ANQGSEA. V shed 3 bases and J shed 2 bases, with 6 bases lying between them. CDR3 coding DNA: TGCAGCGTTGATCCAGCCACAGATACGCAGTATTTT. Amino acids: CSVDPATDTQYF.

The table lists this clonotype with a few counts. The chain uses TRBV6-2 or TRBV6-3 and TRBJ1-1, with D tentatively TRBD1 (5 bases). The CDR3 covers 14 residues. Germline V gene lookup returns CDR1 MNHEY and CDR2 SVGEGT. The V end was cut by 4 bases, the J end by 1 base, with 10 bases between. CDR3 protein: CASSFDSPNTEAFF. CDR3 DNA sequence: TGTGCCAGCAGTTTCGACAGCCCGAACACTGAAGCTTTCTTT.

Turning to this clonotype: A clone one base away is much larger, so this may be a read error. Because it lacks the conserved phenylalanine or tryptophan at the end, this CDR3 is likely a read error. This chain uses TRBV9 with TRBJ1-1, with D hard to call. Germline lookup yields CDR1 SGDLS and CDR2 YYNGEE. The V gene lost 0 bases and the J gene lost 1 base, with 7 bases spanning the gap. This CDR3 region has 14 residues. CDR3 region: CASSVGSRNTEAFL. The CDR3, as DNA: TGTGCCAGCAGCGTAGGAAGTCGGAACACTGAAGCTTTCTTG.

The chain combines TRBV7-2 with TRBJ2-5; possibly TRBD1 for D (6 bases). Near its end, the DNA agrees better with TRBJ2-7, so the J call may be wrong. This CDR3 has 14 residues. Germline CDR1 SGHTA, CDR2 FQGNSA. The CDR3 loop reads CASSRELGAHEQYF. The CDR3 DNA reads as TGTGCCAGCAGCCGAGAATTGGGGGCGCACGAGCAGTACTTC.

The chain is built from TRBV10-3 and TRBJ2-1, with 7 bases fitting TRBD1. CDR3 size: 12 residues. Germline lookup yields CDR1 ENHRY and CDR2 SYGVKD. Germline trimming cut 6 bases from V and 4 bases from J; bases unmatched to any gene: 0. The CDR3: CAIRGQYNEQFF. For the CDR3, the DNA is TGTGCCATCAGGGGACAGTACAATGAGCAGTTCTTC.

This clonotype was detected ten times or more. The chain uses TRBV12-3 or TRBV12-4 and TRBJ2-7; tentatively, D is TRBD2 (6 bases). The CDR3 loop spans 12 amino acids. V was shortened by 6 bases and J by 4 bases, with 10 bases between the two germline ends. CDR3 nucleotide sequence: TGTGCCAGCAGCCCACGGGGGTACGAGCAGTACTTC. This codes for CASSPRGYEQYF.

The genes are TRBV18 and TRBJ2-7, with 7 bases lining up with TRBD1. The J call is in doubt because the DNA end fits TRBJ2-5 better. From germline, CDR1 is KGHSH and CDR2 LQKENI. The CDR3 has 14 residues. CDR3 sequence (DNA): TGTGCCAGCTCACCACCGGGACAGAAAGAGACCCAGTACTTC. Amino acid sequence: CASSPPGQKETQYF.

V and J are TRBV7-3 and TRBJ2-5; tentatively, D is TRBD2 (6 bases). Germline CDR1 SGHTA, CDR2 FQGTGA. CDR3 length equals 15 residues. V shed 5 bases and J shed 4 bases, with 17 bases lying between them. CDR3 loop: CASSPIGGAPETQYF. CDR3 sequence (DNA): TGTGCCAGCAGCCCGATAGGAGGGGCCCCAGAGACCCAGTACTTC.

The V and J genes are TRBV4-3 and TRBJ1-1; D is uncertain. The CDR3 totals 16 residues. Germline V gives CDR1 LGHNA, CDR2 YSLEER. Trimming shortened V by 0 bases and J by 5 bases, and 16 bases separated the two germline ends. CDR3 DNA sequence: TGCGCCAGCAGCCAAGATCGAGAAGGCCGAGGGACTGAAGCTTTCTTT. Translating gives CASSQDREGRGTEAFF.

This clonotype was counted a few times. The CDR3 bases are TGCGCCAGCAGCAGCGGGAGGGCGGGCGAAGAGACCCAGTACTTC. As protein: CASSSGRAGEETQYF. The chain carries TRBV10-1 and TRBJ2-5; 10 bases are a match to TRBD2. The V segment lost 6 bases and the J segment 3 bases; nucleotides outside the gene matches: 7. This CDR3 has 15 residues. The V gene's germline CDR1 is WNHNN and CDR2 SYGVQD (reference sequence).

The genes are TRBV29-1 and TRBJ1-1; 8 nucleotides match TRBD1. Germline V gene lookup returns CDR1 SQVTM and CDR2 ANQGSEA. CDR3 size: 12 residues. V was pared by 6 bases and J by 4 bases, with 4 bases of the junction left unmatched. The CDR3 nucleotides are TGCAGCGTCGACGACAGGGGCACTGAAGCTTTCTTT. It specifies CSVDDRGTEAFF.

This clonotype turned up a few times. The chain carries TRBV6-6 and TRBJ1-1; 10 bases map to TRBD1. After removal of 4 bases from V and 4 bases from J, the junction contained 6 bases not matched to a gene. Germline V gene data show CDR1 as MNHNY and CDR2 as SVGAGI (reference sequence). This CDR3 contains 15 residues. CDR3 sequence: CASSWDRGYGTEAFF. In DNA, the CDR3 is TGTGCCAGCAGTTGGGACAGGGGCTACGGCACTGAAGCTTTCTTT.